This T cell receptor (beta chain) originates from a study of T cells after yellow fever vaccination. Germline V CDR1 and CDR2: DFQATT, SNEGSKA (reference sequence). V dropped 1 base and J dropped 5 bases, with 14 bases sitting between them. This CDR3 contains 15 residues. With respect to this clonotype: Its cognate antigen is unknown.

The study's findings and limits: Boosting was followed by the reappearance of most primary-vaccination clones (roughly 95% CD4, more than 70% CD8).

The TCR cDNA carried a universal primer site and UMIs from 5'RACE template switching. TCRdb analysed the 5' RACE reads with MiXCR anew, one entry per CDR3 protein. The table has around 610,000 distinct CDR3 sequences, about 14% seen once. The sample consisted of PBMCs, taken on the day of the yellow fever booster vaccination. This TCR was sampled from a man aged 25 to 40 who received the YFV17D yellow fever vaccine. The chain couples TRBV20-1 to TRBJ1-4; no clear D. CDR3 in DNA: TGCAGTGCTAGAGGGGCGCGATCGGAAAATGAAAAACTGTTTTTT. Translated: CSARGARSENEKLFF.